This T cell receptor beta chain was obtained from a study of blood T cell repertoires in COVID-19. Study at large: Acute-phase and convalescent COVID-19 samples originated in the United States, Italy and Spain. The analysed material was cDNA or gDNA that came from T cells, B-cell-depleted T cells, or PBMCs.

Profiled with immunoSEQ multiplex PCR; TCRdb holds only in-frame clones, not every one. The sample lists approximately 210,000 clones; around 85% were seen once. The germline V gene encodes CDR1 MNHEY and CDR2 SVGAGI. Trimming left V 2 bases short and J 4 bases short, with 16 bases between. The CDR3 totals 16 residues. The chain recombines TRBV6-5 with TRBJ2-3, with a possible D match to TRBD2 (6 bases). Sequenced material: peripheral blood. The sequence was obtained from a man aged 35 to 55 with acute or convalescent COVID-19. CDR3 coding DNA: TGTGCCAGCAGTTACGGGGGAAGGAGGGCCCCAGATACGCAGTATTTT. Its protein product is CASSYGGRRAPDTQYF.